The present T cell receptor (beta chain) was sequenced within a study of cytotoxic CD8 clonotypes in ibrutinib-treated CLL. Targeted sequencing depth ranged from 1 in 200,000 to 1 in 1 million T cells. Data came from immunoSEQ multiplex PCR; TCRdb stores just in-frame clones and leaves some out. The table includes tens of thousands of clones, less than 75% detected once. Whole-study findings and limits: Treatment saw public clonotypes, which were uncommon, either contract or stay stable. Having risen at ibrutinib response, clonality had fallen back toward baseline by progression. Investigators sampled sustained-remission and progressing patients at differing times.

This clone was counted a single time. Its antigen remains unknown. Germline V gene sequence: CDR1 SGHTA, CDR2 FQGNSA. This CDR3 has 13 amino acids. V shed 1 base and J shed 7 bases, with 10 bases lying between them. This clonotype was obtained from a human donor with chronic lymphocytic leukemia. The specimen comprised PBMCs, sampled after 12 months of ibrutinib treatment. The genes are TRBV7-2 and TRBJ1-2, with D unresolved. The CDR3: CASSLEAASGYTF. In DNA form, the CDR3 reads TGTGCCAGCAGCTTAGAGGCAGCGTCTGGCTACACCTTC.